The TCR beta chain described here comes from a study of T cells in women clearing cervical HPV infection. Across the study: Cases were women with histologically confirmed HPV16-related CIN3 or worse, including 2 invasive cancers.

In regard to this clone: The CDR3 end is not reached by the read, which stops 3 residues before it; the germline J gene fills it in.

V dropped 5 bases and J dropped 1 base, with 15 bases sitting between them. This CDR3 region has 15 residues. The germline gives CDR1 SGHNT, CDR2 YENEEA. Average input was 1200 ng genomic DNA for immunoSEQ TCR beta CDR3 amplification. Method: immunoSEQ multiplex PCR; TCRdb's copy keeps in-frame clones and lacks some. This sample's clone table lists over 35,000 clones. This receptor was obtained from a woman aged 18 to 69 with a cervical HPV16 infection that either progressed to CIN3+ or cleared (not recorded which). Sequencing was carried out using blood buffy coat. The rearrangement uses TRBV11-3 and TRBJ2-7, with TRBD2 as a possible D gene (6 bases). The part of the CDR3 DNA that was read is TGTGCCAGCAGCATCGGGGGTAGAGGGTCCTACGAG. Its translation: CASSIGGRGSYE. The whole CDR3 protein reads CASSIGGRGSYEQYF.